This T cell receptor (beta chain) originates from a study of T cell responses to AZD1222 COVID-19 vaccine. Study findings and constraints: Close to half of all spike-specific TCRs reportedly target regions of the variants that are unmutated. The CD4 TCRs associated with vaccination extended across spike and predominated at 160-218 and 743-854. At study baseline, merely roughly 6 AZD1222 recipients were seropositive. The sample set comprised mostly white British donors with more females, and clonal diversity was possibly underestimated.

Concerning this clone: What it binds is unknown.

The assay was immunoSEQ multiplex PCR, and TCRdb's table has in-frame clones only and misses some. The profile shows approximately 80,000 clones, approximately 83% of them singletons. The specimen was peripheral blood, collected 28 days after the second AZD1222 dose. The sequence came from an adult who received the AZD1222 COVID-19 vaccine.

Written as DNA, the CDR3 is TGTGCCAGCAGTCCCGGGACCGCGAACACCGGGGAGCTGTTTTTT. The encoded protein is CASSPGTANTGELFF. The genes are TRBV7-6 and TRBJ2-2, with D perhaps given as TRBD1 or TRBD2 (5 bases each). CDR3 length: 15 amino acids. Germline values: CDR1 SGHVS, CDR2 FNYEAQ. V was clipped by 6 bases and J by 0 bases, with 11 bases between them. The full variable domain, with the rest looked up from reference TRBV7-6 and TRBJ2-2, is GAGVSQSPRYKVTKRGQDVALRCDPISGHVSLYWYRQALGQGPEFLTYFNYEAQQDKSGLPNDRFSAERPEGSISTLTIQRTEQRDSAMYRCASSPGTANTGELFFGEGSRLTVL.